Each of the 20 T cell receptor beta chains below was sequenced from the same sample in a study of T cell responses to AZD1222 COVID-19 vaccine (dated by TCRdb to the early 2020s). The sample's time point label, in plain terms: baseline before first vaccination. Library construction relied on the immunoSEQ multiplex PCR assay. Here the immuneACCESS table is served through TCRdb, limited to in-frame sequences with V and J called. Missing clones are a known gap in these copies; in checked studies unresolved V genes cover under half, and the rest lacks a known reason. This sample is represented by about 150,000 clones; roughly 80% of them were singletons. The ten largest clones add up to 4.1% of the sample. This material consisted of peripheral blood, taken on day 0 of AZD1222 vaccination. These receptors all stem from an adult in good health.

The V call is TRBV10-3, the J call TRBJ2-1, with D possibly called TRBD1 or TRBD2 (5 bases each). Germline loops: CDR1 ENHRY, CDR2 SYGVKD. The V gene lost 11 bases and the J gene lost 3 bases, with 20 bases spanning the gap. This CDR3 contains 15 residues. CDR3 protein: CAVSTGTGNYNEQFF. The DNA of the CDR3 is TGTGCCGTCTCAACCGGGACGGGAAACTACAATGAGCAGTTCTTC.

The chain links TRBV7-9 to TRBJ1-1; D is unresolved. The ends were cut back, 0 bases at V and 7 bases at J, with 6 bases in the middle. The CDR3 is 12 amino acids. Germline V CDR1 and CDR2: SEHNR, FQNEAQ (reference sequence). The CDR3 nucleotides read TGTGCCAGCAGCTTAGCGCGGTATGAAGCTTTCTTT. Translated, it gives CASSLARYEAFF.

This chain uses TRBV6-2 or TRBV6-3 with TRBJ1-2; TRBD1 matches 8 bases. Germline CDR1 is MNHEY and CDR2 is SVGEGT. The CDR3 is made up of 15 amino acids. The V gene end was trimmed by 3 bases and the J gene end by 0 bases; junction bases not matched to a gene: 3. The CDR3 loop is CASSYGQGANYGYTF. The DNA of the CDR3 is TGTGCCAGCAGTTATGGACAGGGAGCTAACTATGGCTACACCTTC.

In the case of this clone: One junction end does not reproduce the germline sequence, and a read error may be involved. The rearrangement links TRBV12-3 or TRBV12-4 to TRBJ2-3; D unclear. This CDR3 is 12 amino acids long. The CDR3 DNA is TGTGCCAGCAGTTCCCACACAAATACGCAGTATTTT. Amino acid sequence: CASSSHTNTQYF.

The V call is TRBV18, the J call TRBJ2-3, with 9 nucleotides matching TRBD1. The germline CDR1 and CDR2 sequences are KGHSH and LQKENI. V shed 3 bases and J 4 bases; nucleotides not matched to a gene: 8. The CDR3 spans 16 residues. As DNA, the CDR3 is TGTGCCAGCTCACCGGTTCGGGGACAGGGACCAGATACGCAGTATTTT. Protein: CASSPVRGQGPDTQYF.

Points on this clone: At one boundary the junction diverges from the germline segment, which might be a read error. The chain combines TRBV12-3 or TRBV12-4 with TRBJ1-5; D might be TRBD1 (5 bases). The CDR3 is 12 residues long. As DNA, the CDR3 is TGTGCCAGCAGCTGGGGGGAGGGCAGGGTCTATTTT. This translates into CASSWGEGRVYF.

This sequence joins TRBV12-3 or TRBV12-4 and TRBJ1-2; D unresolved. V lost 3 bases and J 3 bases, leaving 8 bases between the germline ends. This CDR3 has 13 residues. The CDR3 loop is CASSFSDDYGYTF. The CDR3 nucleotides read TGTGCCAGCAGTTTCAGCGACGACTATGGCTACACCTTC.

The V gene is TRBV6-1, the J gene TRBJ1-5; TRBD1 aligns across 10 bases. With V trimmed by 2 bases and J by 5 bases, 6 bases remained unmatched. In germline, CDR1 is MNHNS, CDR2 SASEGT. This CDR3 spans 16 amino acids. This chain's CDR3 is CASSEYRTGGYQPQHF. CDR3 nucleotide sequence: TGTGCCAGCAGTGAATACCGGACAGGGGGGTATCAGCCCCAGCATTTT.

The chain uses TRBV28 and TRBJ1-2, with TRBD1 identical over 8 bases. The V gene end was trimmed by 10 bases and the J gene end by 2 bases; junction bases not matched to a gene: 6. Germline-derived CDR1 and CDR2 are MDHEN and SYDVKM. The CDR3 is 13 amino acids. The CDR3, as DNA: TGTGCCACCTACGGGACAGGAAACTATGGCTACACCTTC. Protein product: CATYGTGNYGYTF.

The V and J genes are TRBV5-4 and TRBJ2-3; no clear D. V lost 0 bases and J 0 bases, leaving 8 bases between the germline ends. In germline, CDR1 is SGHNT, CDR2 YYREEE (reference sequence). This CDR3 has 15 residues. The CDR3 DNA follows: TGTGCCAGCAGCTTGGCTGGGGTTAGCACAGATACGCAGTATTTT. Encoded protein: CASSLAGVSTDTQYF.

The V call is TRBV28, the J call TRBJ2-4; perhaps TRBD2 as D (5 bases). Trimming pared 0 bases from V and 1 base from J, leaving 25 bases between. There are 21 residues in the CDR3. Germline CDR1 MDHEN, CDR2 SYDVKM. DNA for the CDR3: TGTGCCAGCAGTTTATGGAAACTCCGGAAAGGGAGTTGGGAGGCCAAAAACATTCAGTACTTC. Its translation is CASSLWKLRKGSWEAKNIQYF. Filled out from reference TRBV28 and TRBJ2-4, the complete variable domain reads DVKVTQSSRYLVKRTGEKVFLECVQDMDHENMFWYRQDPGLGLRLIYFSYDVKMKEKGDIPEGYSVSREKKERFSLILESASTNQTSMYLCASSLWKLRKGSWEAKNIQYFGAGTRLSVL.

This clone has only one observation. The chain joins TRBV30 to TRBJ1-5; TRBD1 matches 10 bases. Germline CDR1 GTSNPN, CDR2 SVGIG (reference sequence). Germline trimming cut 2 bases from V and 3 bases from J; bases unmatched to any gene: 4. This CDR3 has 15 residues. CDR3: CAWSKDRGINQPQHF. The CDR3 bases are TGTGCCTGGAGTAAGGACAGGGGGATCAATCAGCCCCAGCATTTT.

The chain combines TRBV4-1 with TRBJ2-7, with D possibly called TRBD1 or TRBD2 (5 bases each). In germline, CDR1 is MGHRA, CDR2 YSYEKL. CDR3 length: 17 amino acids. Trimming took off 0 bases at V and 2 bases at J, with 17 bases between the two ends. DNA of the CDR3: TGCGCCAGCAGCCAAGATCCGGGGCAGGGAATCCCCTACGAGCAGTACTTC. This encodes CASSQDPGQGIPYEQYF.

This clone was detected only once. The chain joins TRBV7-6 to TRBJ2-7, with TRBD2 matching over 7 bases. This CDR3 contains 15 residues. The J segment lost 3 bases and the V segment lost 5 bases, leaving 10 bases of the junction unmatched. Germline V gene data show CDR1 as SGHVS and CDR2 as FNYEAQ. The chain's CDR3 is CASSGLGASVYEQYF. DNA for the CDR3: TGTGCCAGCAGCGGACTAGGGGCGTCGGTCTACGAGCAGTACTTC.

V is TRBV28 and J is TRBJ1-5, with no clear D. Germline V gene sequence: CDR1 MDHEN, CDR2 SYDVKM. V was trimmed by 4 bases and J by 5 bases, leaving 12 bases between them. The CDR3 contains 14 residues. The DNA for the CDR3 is TGTGCCAGCAGTTCGTTAGCATCTGATCAGCCCCAGCATTTT. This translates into CASSSLASDQPQHF. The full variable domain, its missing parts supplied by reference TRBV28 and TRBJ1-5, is DVKVTQSSRYLVKRTGEKVFLECVQDMDHENMFWYRQDPGLGLRLIYFSYDVKMKEKGDIPEGYSVSREKKERFSLILESASTNQTSMYLCASSSLASDQPQHFGDGTRLSIL.

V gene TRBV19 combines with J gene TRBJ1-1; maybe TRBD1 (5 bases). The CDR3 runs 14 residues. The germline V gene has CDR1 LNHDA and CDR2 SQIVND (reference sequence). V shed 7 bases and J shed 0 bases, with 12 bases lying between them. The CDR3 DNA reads TGTGCCAGTAAAAGGGGCTTGGTGAACACTGAAGCTTTCTTT. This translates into CASKRGLVNTEAFF.

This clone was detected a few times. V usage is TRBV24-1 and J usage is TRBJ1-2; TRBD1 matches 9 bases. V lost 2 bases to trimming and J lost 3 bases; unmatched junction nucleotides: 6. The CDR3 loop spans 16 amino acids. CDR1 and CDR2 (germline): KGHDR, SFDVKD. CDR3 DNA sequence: TGTGCCACCAGTGATTCGACACAGGGGGCCTACTATGGCTACACCTTC. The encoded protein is CATSDSTQGAYYGYTF.

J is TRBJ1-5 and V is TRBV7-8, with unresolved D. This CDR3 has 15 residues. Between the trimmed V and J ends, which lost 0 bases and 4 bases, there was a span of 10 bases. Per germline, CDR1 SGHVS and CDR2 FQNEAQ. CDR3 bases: TGTGCCAGCAGCTTAGCGGGGAGTGCGAATCAGCCCCAGCATTTT. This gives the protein CASSLAGSANQPQHF.

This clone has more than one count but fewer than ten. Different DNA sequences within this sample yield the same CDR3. The CDR3 DNA reads as TGTGCCAGCAGTTTTAGCTCCTATAATTCACCCCTCCACTTT. Protein product: CASSFSSYNSPLHF. V gene TRBV27 combines with J gene TRBJ1-6; the D is unclear. The CDR3 has 14 residues. V gave up 3 bases and J gave up 0 bases, with 3 bases separating them. Germline loops: CDR1 MNHEY, CDR2 SMNVEV (reference sequence).

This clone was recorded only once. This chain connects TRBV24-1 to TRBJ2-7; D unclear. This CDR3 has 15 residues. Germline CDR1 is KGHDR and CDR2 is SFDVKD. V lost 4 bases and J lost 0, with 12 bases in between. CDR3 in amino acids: CATSEGSKSSYEQYF. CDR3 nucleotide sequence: TGTGCCACCAGTGAGGGCAGCAAGAGCTCCTACGAGCAGTACTTC.